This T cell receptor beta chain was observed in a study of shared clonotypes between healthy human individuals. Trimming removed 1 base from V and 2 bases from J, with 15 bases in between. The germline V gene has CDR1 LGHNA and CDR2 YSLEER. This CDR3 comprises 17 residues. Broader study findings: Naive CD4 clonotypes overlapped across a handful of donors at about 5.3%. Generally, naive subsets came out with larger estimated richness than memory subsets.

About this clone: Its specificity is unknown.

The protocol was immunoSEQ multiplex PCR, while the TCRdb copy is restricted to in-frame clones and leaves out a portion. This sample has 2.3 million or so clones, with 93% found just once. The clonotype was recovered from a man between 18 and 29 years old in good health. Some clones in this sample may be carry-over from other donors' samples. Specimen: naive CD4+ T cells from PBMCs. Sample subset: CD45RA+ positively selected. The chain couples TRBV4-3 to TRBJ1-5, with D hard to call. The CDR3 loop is CASSQVRRVDGNQPQHF. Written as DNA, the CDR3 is TGCGCCAGCAGCCAAGTAAGGCGGGTTGATGGCAATCAGCCCCAGCATTTT.